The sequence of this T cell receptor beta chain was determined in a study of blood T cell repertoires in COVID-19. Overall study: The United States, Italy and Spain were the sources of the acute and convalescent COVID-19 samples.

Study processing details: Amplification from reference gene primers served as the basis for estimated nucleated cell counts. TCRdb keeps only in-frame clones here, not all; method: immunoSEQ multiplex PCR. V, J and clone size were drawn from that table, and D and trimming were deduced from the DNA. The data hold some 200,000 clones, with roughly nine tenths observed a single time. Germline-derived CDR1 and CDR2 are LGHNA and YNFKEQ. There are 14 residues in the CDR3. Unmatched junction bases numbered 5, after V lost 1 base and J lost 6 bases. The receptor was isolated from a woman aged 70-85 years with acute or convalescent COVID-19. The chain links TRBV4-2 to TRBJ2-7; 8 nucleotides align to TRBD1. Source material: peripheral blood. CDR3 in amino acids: CASSQVTGGREQYF. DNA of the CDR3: TGTGCCAGCAGCCAAGTAACAGGGGGACGCGAGCAGTACTTC.